Sequencing of this T cell receptor beta chain was carried out in a study of resident and recirculating memory T cells in vitiligo. Turning to the study itself: Genomic DNA was extracted from whole homogenized samples, with no cell sorting. Study-level findings and limits: No unique dominant TCR clone was found in vitiligo lesions.

Confetti depigmentation, marking active vitiligo, was absent in these patients. As regards this clone: The target antigen is unknown.

The CDR3 contains 17 residues. The germline V gene has CDR1 LNHDA and CDR2 SQIVND (reference sequence). V gave up 3 bases and J gave up 0 bases; unmatched junction bases: 6. Assay used: immunoSEQ multiplex PCR; TCRdb lists only in-frame clones, some missing. The profile shows 70,000 or so clones, approximately 89% of them singletons. V usage is TRBV19 and J usage is TRBJ2-7, with 12 bases matching TRBD1. The origin of this receptor is a male donor with vitiligo. The source material was blood. The CDR3 DNA follows: TGTGCCAGTAGTATTCCGGGACAGGGGGCCCTCTCCTACGAGCAGTACTTC. It codes for CASSIPGQGALSYEQYF.